A single T cell receptor beta chain is shown here with its context. Its antigen is currently unknown. RNA was isolated and reverse transcribed to cDNA, the sequencing template. Clones were sequenced by immunoSEQ multiplex PCR, and TCRdb holds only the in-frame ones, with some missing. The sample lists more than 100,000 clones; roughly 58% were seen once. The sample belongs to a study of CD8+ T cells in alopecia areata. Study-level findings and limits: Scalp lesions, especially in alopecia totalis/universalis, had higher clonality than normal scalp.

The CDR3 totals 16 residues. Germline CDR1 is SGHRS and CDR2 is YFSETQ. Trimming took 3 bases from V and 0 from J; bases not matched to a gene: 8. The sample consisted of CD4+ T cells sorted from blood, taken at week 0. This chain links TRBV5-1 with TRBJ1-1, with TRBD1 identical over 7 bases. The sequence derives from a human donor with alopecia areata. CDR3: CASSYRDSQMNTEAFF. The CDR3 coding sequence is TGCGCCAGCAGCTACAGGGACAGCCAGATGAACACTGAAGCTTTCTTT.